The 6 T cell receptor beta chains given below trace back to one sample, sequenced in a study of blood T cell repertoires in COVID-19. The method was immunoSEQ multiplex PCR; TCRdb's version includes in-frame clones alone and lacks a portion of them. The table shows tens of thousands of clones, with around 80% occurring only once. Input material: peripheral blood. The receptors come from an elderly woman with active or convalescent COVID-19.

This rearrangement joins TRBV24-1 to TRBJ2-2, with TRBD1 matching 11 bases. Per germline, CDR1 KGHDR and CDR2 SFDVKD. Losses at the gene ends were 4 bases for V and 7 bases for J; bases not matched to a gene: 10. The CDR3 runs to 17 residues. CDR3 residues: CATSDGGTGGSNGELFF. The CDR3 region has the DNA TGTGCCACCAGTGACGGCGGGACAGGGGGTTCGAACGGGGAGCTGTTTTTT.

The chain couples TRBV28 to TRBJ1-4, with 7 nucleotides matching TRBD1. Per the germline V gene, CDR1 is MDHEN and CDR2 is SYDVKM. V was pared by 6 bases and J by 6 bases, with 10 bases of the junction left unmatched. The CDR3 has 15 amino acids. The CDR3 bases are TGTGCCAGCAGCATGGGGACGACAGGGCATGAAAAACTGTTTTTT. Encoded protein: CASSMGTTGHEKLFF.

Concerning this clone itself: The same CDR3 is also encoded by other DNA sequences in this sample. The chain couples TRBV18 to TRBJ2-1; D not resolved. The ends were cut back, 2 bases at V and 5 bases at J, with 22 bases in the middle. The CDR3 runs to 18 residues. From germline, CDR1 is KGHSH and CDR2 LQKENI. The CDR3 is CASSPYRLLERSNNEQFF. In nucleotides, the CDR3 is TGTGCCAGCTCACCATATCGACTCCTTGAAAGAAGCAACAATGAGCAGTTCTTC.

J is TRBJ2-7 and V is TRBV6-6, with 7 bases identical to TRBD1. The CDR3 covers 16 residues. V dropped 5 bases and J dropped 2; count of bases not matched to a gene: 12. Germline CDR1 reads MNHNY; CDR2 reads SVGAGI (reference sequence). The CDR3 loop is CASSPPLQGPTYEQYF. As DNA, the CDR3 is TGTGCCAGCAGTCCCCCCCTACAGGGGCCCACCTACGAGCAGTACTTC.

The CDR3 spells CASSFSDRVDYEQYF. CDR3 DNA: TGTGCCAGCAGCTTTTCTGACAGGGTCGATTACGAGCAGTACTTC. The chain carries TRBV5-5 and TRBJ2-7, with 7 nucleotides matching TRBD1. Germline V gene sequence: CDR1 SGHKS, CDR2 YYEKEE (reference sequence). V dropped 2 bases and J dropped 4; count of bases not matched to a gene: 9. This CDR3 is 15 amino acids long.

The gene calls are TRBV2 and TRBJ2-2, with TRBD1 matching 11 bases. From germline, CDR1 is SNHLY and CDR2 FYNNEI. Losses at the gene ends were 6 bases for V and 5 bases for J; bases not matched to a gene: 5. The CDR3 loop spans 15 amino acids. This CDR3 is CASSKGQGATGELFF. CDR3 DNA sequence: TGTGCCAGCAGCAAAGGACAGGGGGCTACCGGGGAGCTGTTTTTT.